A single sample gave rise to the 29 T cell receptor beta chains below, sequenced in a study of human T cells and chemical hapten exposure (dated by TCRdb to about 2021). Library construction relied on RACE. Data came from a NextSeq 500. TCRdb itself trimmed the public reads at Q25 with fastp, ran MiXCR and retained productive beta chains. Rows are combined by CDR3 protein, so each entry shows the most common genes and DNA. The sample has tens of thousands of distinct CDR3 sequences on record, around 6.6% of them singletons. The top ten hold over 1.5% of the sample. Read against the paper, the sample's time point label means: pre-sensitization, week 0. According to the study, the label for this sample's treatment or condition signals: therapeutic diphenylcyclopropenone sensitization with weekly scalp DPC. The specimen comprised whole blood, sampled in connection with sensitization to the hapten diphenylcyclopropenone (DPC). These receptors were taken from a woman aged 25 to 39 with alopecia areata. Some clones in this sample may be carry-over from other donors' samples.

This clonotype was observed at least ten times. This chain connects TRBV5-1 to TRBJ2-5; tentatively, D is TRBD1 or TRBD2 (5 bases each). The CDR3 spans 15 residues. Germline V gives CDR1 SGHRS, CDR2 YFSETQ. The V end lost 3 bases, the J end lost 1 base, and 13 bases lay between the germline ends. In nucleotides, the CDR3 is TGCGCCAGCAGCTACTATCGGGGCGCCCAAGAGACCCAGTACTTC. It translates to CASSYYRGAQETQYF.

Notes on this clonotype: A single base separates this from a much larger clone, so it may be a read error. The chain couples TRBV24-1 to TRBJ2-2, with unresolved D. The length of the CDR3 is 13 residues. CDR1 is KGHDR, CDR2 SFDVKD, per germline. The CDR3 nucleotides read TGTGCCAGCAGTGAAGAGAACACCGGGGAGCTGTTTTTT. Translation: CASSEENTGELFF.

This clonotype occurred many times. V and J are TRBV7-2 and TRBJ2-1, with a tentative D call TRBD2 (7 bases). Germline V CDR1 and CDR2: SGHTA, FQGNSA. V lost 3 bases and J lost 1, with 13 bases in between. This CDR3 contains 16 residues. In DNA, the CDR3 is TGTGCCAGCAGCTTCTCAAGGGGGGGATCCTACAATGAGCAGTTCTTC. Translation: CASSFSRGGSYNEQFF.

CDR3 loop: CASGAGGRSYEQYF. CDR3 sequence (DNA): TGTGCCAGCGGGGCCGGGGGGCGCTCCTACGAGCAGTACTTC. The chain uses TRBV12-3 or TRBV12-4 and TRBJ2-7, with D tentatively TRBD2 (7 bases). Trimming took off 8 bases at V and 0 bases at J, with 14 bases between the two ends. This CDR3 comprises 14 residues.

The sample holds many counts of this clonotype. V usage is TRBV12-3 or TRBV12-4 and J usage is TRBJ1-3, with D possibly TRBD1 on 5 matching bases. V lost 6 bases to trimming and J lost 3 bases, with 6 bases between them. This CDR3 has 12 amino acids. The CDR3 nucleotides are TGTGCCAGCAGCGACAGTGGAAACACCATATATTTT. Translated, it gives CASSDSGNTIYF.

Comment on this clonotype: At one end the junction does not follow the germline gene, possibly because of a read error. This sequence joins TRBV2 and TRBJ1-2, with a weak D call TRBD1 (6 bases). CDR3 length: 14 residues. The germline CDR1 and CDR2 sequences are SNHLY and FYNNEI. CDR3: CASSVRTAADGDTF. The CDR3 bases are TGTGCCAGCAGTGTTCGGACAGCGGCGGATGGCGACACCTTC. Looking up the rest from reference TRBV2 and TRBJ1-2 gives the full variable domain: EPEVTQTPSHQVTQMGQEVILRCVPISNHLYFYWYRQILGQKVEFLVSFYNNEISEKSEIFDDQFSVERPDGSNFTLKIRSTKLEDSAMYFCASSVRTAADGDTFGSGTRLTVV.

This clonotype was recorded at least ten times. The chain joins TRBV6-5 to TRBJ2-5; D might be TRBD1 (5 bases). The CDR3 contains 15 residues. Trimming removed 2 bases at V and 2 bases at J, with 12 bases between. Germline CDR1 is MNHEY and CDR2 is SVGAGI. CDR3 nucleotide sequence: TGTGCCAGCAGTTACGTGAAGCAGGGTCAAGAGACCCAGTACTTC. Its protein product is CASSYVKQGQETQYF.

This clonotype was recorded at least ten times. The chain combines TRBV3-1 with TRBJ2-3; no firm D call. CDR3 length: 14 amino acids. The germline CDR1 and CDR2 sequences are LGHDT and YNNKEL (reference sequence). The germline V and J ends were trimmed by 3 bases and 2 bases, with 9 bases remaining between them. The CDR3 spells CASSQRQYTDTQYF. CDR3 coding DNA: TGTGCCAGCAGCCAGAGGCAGTACACAGATACGCAGTATTTT.

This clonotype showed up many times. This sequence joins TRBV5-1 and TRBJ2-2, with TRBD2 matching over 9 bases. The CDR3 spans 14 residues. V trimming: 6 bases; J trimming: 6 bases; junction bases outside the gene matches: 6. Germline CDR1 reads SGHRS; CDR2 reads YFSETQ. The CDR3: CASTLQRGAGELFF. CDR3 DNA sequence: TGCGCCAGCACCCTACAGCGGGGGGCCGGGGAGCTGTTTTTT.

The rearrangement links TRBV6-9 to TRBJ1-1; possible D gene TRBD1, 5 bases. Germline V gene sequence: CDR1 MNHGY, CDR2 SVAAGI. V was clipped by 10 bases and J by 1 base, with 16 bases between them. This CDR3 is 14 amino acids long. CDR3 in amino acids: CATFSDSANTEAFF. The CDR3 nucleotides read TGTGCCACGTTCTCAGACAGTGCGAACACTGAAGCTTTCTTT.

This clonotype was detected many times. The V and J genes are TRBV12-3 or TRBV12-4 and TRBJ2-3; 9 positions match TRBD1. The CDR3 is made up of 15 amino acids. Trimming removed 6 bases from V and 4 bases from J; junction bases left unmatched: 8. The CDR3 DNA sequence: TGTGCCAGCAGGGGGGGACAGGGTATCCCAGATACGCAGTATTTT. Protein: CASRGGQGIPDTQYF.

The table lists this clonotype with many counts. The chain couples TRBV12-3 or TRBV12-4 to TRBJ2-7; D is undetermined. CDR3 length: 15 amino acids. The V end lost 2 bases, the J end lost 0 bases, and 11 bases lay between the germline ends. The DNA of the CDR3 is TGTGCCAGCAGTTTATCCCCAGTGAGCTCCTACGAGCAGTACTTC. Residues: CASSLSPVSSYEQYF.

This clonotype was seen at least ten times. The CDR3 DNA follows: TGTGCCAGCAGTTTTCAGGGGCCTAATCAGCCCCAGCATTTT. This translates into CASSFQGPNQPQHF. The chain employs TRBV6-6 and TRBJ1-5; tentatively, D is TRBD1 (6 bases). Trimming removed 4 bases at V and 4 bases at J, with 11 bases between. This CDR3 is 14 amino acids long. The V gene's germline CDR1 is MNHNY and CDR2 SVGAGI (reference sequence).

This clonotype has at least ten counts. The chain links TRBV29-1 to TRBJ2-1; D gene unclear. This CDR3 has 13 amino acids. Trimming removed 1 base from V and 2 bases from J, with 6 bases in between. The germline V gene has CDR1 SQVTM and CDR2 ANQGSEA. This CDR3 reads CSVEVQTYNEQFF. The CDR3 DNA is TGCAGCGTTGAAGTCCAGACCTACAATGAGCAGTTCTTC.

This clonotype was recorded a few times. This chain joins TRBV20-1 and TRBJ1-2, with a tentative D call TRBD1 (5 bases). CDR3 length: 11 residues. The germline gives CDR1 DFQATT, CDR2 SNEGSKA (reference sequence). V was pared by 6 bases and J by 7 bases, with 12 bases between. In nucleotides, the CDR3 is TGCAGTGCGGACCGGGACCCTGGCTACACCTTC. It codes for CSADRDPGYTF.

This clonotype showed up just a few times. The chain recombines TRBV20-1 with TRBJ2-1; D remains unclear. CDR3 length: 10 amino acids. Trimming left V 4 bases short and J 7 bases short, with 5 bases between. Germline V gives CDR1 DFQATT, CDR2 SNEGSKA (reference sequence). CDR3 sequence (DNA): TGCAGTGCTACCCAGAATGAGCAGTTCTTC. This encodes CSATQNEQFF.

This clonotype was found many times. CDR3 in amino acids: CASSESRGGDTQYF. CDR3 DNA sequence: TGCGCCAGCAGTGAGTCGAGAGGAGGTGATACGCAGTATTTT. The chain has TRBV10-2 and TRBJ2-3, with D possibly being TRBD2 (5 bases). Germline CDR1 and CDR2: WSHSY and SAAADI. The CDR3 loop spans 14 amino acids. With 0 bases removed from V and 6 bases from J, the gap between germline ends came to 10 bases.

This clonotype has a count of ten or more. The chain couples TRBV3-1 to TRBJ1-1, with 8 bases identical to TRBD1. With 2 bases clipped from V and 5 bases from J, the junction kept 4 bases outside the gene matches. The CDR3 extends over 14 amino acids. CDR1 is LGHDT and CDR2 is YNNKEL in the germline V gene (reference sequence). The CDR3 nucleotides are TGTGCCAGCAGCCAACCGGGACAGGCGACTGAAGCTTTCTTT. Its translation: CASSQPGQATEAFF.

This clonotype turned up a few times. CDR3 residues: CSDQETGCNTEAFF. DNA for the CDR3: TGCAGTGATCAAGAGACCGGTTGCAACACTGAAGCTTTCTTT. V gene TRBV20-1 combines with J gene TRBJ1-1; D gene unclear. V was pared by 7 bases and J by 2 bases, with 17 bases between. The CDR3 runs to 14 residues. Germline values: CDR1 DFQATT, CDR2 SNEGSKA (reference sequence).

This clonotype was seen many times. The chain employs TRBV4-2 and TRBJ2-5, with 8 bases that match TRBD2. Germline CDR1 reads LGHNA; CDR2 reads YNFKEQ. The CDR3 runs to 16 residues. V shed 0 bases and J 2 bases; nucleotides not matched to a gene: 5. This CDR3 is CASSQDMSGGQETQYF. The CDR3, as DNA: TGTGCCAGCAGCCAAGATATGAGCGGGGGACAAGAGACCCAGTACTTC.

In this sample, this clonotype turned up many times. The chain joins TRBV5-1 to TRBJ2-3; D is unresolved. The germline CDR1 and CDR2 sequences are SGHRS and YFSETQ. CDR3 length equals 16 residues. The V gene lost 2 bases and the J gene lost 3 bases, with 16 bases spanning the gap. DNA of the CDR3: TGCGCCAGCAGCTTTAACGGCGAGGTACTAACAGATACGCAGTATTTT. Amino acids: CASSFNGEVLTDTQYF.

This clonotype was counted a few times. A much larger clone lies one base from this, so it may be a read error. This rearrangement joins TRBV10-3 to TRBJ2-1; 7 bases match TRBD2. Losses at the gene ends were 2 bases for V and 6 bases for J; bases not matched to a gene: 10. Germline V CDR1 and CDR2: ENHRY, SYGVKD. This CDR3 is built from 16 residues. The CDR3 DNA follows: TGTGCCATCAGTGAGACCCCGGGGGGTCGGGTCAATGAGCAGTTCTTC. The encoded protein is CAISETPGGRVNEQFF.

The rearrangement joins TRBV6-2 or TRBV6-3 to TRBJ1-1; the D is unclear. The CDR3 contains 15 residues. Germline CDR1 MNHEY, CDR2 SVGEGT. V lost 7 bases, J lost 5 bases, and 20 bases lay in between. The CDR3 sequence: CASTPRGLGLTEAFF. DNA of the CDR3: TGTGCCAGCACCCCGAGAGGGCTCGGATTGACTGAAGCTTTCTTT.

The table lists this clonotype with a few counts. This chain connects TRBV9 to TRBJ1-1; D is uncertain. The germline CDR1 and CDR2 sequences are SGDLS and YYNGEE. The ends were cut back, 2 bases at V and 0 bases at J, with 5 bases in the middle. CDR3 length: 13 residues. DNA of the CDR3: TGTGCCAGCAGCGTGGAGGTGAACACTGAAGCTTTCTTT. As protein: CASSVEVNTEAFF.

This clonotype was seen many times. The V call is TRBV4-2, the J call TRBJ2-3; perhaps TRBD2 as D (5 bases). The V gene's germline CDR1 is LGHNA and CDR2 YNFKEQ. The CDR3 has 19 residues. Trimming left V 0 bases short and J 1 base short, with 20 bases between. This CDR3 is CASSQDPAAGGSGTDTQYF. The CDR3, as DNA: TGTGCCAGCAGCCAAGACCCCGCTGCAGGCGGGTCGGGCACAGATACGCAGTATTTT.

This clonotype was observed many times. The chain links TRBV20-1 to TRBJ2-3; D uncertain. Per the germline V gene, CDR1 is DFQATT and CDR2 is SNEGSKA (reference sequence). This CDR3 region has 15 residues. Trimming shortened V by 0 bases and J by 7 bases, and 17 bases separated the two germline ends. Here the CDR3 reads CSARDSSADVHTQYF. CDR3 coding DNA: TGCAGTGCTAGAGATAGTTCGGCTGATGTCCATACGCAGTATTTT.

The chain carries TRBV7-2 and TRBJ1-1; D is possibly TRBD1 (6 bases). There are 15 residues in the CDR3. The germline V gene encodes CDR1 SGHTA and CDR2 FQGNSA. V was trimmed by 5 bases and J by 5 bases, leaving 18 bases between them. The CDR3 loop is CASSHEGGRDTEAFF. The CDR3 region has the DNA TGTGCCAGCAGCCACGAGGGGGGCCGCGATACTGAAGCTTTCTTT.

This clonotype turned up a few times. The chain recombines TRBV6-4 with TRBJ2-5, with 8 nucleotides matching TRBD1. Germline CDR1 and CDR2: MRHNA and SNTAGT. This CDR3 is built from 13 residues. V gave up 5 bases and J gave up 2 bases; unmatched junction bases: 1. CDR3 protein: CASSRTGQETQYF. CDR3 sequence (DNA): TGTGCCAGCAGTAGGACAGGGCAAGAGACCCAGTACTTC.

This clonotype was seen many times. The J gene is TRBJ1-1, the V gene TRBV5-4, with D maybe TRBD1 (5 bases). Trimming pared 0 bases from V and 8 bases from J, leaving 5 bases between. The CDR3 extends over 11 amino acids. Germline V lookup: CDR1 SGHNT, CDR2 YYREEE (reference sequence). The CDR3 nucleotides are TGTGCCAGCAGCTTGGGACAGGAAGCTTTCTTT. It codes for CASSLGQEAFF.